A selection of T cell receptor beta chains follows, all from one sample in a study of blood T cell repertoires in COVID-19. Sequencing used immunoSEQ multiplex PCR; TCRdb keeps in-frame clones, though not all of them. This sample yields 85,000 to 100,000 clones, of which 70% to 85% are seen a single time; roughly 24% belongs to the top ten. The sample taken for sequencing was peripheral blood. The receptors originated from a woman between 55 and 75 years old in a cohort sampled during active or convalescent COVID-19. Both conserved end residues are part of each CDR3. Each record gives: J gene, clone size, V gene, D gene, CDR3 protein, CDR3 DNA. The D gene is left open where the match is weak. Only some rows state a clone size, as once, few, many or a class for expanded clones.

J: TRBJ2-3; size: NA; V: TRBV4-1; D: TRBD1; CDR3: CASSQDGVGTGTSTDTQYF; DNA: TGCGCCAGCAGCCAAGATGGTGTAGGGACAGGGACAAGCACAGATACGCAGTATTTT
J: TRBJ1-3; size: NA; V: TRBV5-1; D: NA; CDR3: CASSQYGHGGNTIYF; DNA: TGCGCCAGCAGCCAATATGGACACGGGGGAAACACCATATATTTT
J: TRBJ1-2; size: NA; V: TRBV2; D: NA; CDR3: CASSTIGGSGYTF; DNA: TGTGCCAGCAGCACAATCGGGGGGTCGGGCTACACCTTC
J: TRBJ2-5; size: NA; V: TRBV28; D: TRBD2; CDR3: CASSFPGLAGGYQETQYF; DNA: TGTGCCAGCAGTTTCCCAGGACTAGCGGGGGGGTACCAAGAGACCCAGTACTTC
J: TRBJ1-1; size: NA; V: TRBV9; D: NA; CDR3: CASSAGQSGMNEAFF; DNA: TGTGCCAGCAGCGCCGGACAGTCGGGCATGAATGAGGCTTTCTTT
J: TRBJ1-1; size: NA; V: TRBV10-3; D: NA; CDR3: CAIGRGGNTEAFF; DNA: TGTGCCATCGGCCGCGGCGGTAACACTGAAGCTTTCTTT
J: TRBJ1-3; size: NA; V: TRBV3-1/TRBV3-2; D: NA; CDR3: CASSLPGSGNTIYF; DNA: TGTGCCAGCAGCCTTCCAGGGTCTGGAAACACCATATATTTT
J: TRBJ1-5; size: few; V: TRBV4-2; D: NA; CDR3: CASSQAQFNQPQHF; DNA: TGTGCCAGCAGCCAAGCGCAGTTCAATCAGCCCCAGCATTTT
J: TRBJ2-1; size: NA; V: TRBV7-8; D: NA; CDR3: CASSSPGLLDNEQFF; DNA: TGTGCCAGCAGCTCTCCGGGACTCCTAGACAATGAGCAGTTCTTC
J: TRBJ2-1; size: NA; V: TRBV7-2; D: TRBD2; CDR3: CASSSRGGAYEQFF; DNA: TGTGCCAGCAGCTCACGGGGGGGGGCCTATGAGCAGTTCTTC
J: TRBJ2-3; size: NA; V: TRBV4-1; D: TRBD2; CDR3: CASSQGTGGGVSTDTQYF; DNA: TGCGCCAGCAGCCAAGGAACCGGCGGGGGAGTGAGCACAGATACGCAGTATTTT
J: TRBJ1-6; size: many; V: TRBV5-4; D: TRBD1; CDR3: CASSLIRGLIRSPLHF; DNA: TGTGCCTCCAGCTTGATCAGGGGGTTAATACGCTCACCCCTCCACTTT
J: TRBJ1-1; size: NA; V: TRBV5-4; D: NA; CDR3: CASSLEQFTEAFF; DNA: TGTGCCAGCAGCTTGGAACAGTTCACTGAAGCTTTCTTT
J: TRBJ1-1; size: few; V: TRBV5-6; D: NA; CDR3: CASSLGPTEAFF; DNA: TGTGCCAGCAGCTTGGGGCCCACTGAAGCTTTCTTT
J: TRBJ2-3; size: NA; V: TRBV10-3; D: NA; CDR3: CAISETAGRSTDTQYF; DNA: TGTGCCATCAGTGAGACCGCGGGACGCAGCACAGATACGCAGTATTTT
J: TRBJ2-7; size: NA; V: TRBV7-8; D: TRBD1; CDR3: CASSLIRDRVYEQYF; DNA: TGTGCCAGCAGCTTAATCCGGGACAGGGTCTACGAGCAGTACTTC
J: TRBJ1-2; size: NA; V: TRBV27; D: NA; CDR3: CASSFSGQGYGYTF; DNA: TGTGCCAGCAGTTTCTCTGGACAAGGCTATGGCTACACCTTC
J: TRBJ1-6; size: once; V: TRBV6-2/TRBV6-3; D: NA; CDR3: CASSYPLTATSSYNSPLHF; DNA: TGTGCCAGCAGTTACCCTTTGACAGCCACAAGCTCCTATAATTCACCCCTCCACTTT